Here is one TCR beta chain with its context. Its antigen is not known. The assay was immunoSEQ multiplex PCR, and TCRdb's table has in-frame clones only and misses some. This sample has about 75,000 clones; 80% to 90% occur once, and the top ten carry more than 15%. The data were taken from a study of T cell responses to AZD1222 COVID-19 vaccine. Points from the study as a whole: Spike as a whole was targeted by vaccine-associated CD4 TCRs, dominant at 160-218 and 743-854. Regions left unmutated in variants are reportedly the target of nearly half of spike-specific TCRs. At study baseline, merely five or six AZD1222 recipients were seropositive. The breadth and depth of Spike-specific TCRs increased once two AZD1222 doses had been given.

This CDR3 spans 14 amino acids. Trimming cost V 6 bases and J 5 bases; bases outside gene matches: 9. CDR1 is SGHTA and CDR2 is FQGNSA in the germline V gene. The TCR sequence derives from an adult who received the AZD1222 COVID-19 vaccine. The genes are TRBV7-2 and TRBJ1-1; 7 positions match TRBD1. Source: peripheral blood, taken 28 days after the second AZD1222 dose. The CDR3 spells CASSSQGGSTEAFF. The CDR3 DNA is TGTGCCAGCAGTTCGCAGGGGGGGAGTACTGAAGCTTTCTTT.